Listed below are T cell receptor beta chains from one sample, sequenced in a study of PD-L1 blockade in urothelial cancer. Method: immunoSEQ multiplex PCR; TCRdb's copy keeps in-frame clones and lacks some. The sample contains approximately 100,000 clones, approximately 85% of which appear only once. The sample consisted of PBMCs, taken around atezolizumab (anti-PD-L1) treatment. These receptors came from a man aged 45-65 years with urothelial cancer. CDR3s include the opening cysteine and the closing phenylalanine or tryptophan. Clone size is shown for a subset of rows, as once, few, many or a class of expanded clone.

v_gene	len	abundance	j_gene	CDR3aa
TRBV7-9	16	NA	TRBJ2-5	CASSSTSGRAWETQYF
TRBV7-6	13	few	TRBJ2-7	CASSQDRGLEQYF
TRBV19	15	NA	TRBJ2-2	CASSSGVYDTGELFF
TRBV7-9	14	NA	TRBJ2-3	CASSNRGQTDTQYF
TRBV2	13	NA	TRBJ2-7	CASLTGASHEQYF
TRBV5-4	14	few	TRBJ1-6	CASSLGGQYSPLHF
TRBV25-1	16	NA	TRBJ2-5	CASSRTSGRRGETQYF
TRBV7-2	16	NA	TRBJ2-3	CASSAGLAGGGDTQYF
TRBV28	17	NA	TRBJ2-2	CASSSEKTGGNTGELFF
TRBV28	12	once	TRBJ1-2	CASRTGGYGYTF
TRBV5-1	13	few	TRBJ2-5	CASSLQTLSSQYF
TRBV2	13	NA	TRBJ2-2	CASSDDTAGELFF
TRBV4-1	15	NA	TRBJ2-2	CASSQGLAGTGELFF
TRBV29-1	12	NA	TRBJ1-1	CSYRQGNTEAFF
TRBV28	12	NA	TRBJ2-7	CASSRFSYEQYF
TRBV6-1	13	NA	TRBJ2-3	CASSRSSTDTQYF
TRBV7-9	15	NA	TRBJ1-6	CASSTEIGGNSPLHF
TRBV15	16	once	TRBJ2-7	CATSRVGGLSSYEQYF
TRBV5-1	14	NA	TRBJ2-5	CASSYQTGPETQYF
TRBV28	15	NA	TRBJ1-2	CASSLLDSPWGGYTF
TRBV19	14	NA	TRBJ1-5	CASSSTPPVQPQHF
TRBV7-8	15	NA	TRBJ2-1	CASSSWGTRLQEQFF
TRBV27	17	NA	TRBJ1-1	CASVRVGTGTLNTEAFF
TRBV28	13	NA	TRBJ1-2	CASRSQANYGYTF
TRBV7-2	13	NA	TRBJ2-5	CASSPDRQETQYF
TRBV27	13	NA	TRBJ1-2	CASKHDRGYGYTF
TRBV18	17	few	TRBJ2-1	CASSPGLAGETYNEQFF
TRBV11-3	14	NA	TRBJ1-1	CASSLTGGGTEAFF
TRBV28	18	NA	TRBJ1-5	CASSFITGTGYSNQPQHF
TRBV6-5	13	NA	TRBJ2-1	CASSYVLWEGQFF
TRBV18	14	NA	TRBJ2-7	CASSPGTSGYEQYF
TRBV6-1	14	once	TRBJ2-7	CASSGGTGSYEQYF
TRBV29-1	13	NA	TRBJ2-2	CSVVRENTGELFF
TRBV10-3	17	NA	TRBJ2-1	CAISVRPKAGGDNEQFF
TRBV27	12	NA	TRBJ2-1	CASSGDSNEQFF
TRBV10-1	15	NA	TRBJ1-5	CASNGQHYSNQPQHF
TRBV28	15	NA	TRBJ1-3	CASRRTPSSGNTIYF
TRBV7-8	16	NA	TRBJ1-3	CASSLRSGPSGNTIYF
TRBV5-1	14	NA	TRBJ2-7	CASSLGQGASEQYF
TRBV10-2	18	NA	TRBJ2-1	CASSLRGLAGGVYNEQFF
TRBV18	14	NA	TRBJ1-1	CASSPKGRDTEAFF
TRBV7-3	13	NA	TRBJ2-3	CASSLQGSDTQYF
TRBV25-1	13	NA	TRBJ1-2	CASSDAGSYGYTF
TRBV18	18	once	TRBJ2-3	CASSPVRGLAGVADTQYF
TRBV2	14	medium-sized	TRBJ2-7	CASSEWLAGVEQYF
TRBV5-5	20	NA	TRBJ2-1	CASSFLGLALKAPSYNEQFF
TRBV28	15	NA	TRBJ1-2	CAGSLFGGSTYGYTF
TRBV28	14	NA	TRBJ2-7	CATYDREVVYEQYF
TRBV5-4	12	NA	TRBJ1-5	CASSIQGLPQHF
TRBV11-3	15	NA	TRBJ2-1	CASSFRTASYNEQFF
TRBV2	14	once	TRBJ1-1	CASRADRGGTEAFF
TRBV19	18	NA	TRBJ1-4	CASSIWGLTGSIGEKLFF
TRBV27	16	NA	TRBJ2-7	CASRQLAGGSLREQYF